This T cell receptor (beta chain) was sequenced in a study of T cells expressing NK-cell markers. Overall study context: Repertoires of TCR beta were obtained from T cells sorted as CD3+CD56+NKG2C+, CD3+CD56+NKG2C- and CD3+CD56-NKG2C+.

With respect to this clonotype: Antigen: not known.

General study findings and limits: In a handful of donors, these clonotypes also led the CD3+CD56-NKG2C+ fraction.

A 5'RACE template switching approach incorporating UMIs was used to make TCR beta cDNA. TCRdb re-called the 5' RACE reads and catalogs CDR3 proteins one per entry, DNA excluded. Found here are approximately 440,000 distinct CDR3 sequences; the top ten clones hold over 1.3%. The clonotype originates from a woman between 50 and 59 years old in good health. The sample was blood T cells: a sorted CD56 or NKG2C T cell subset, CD4+ or CD8+ T cells, or bulk PBMC T cells (not recorded which).

CDR3 amino acids: CASSLHGPGGNEQFF. The genes are TRBV5-1 and TRBJ2-1; TCRdb names TRBD1, which stays unverified in the absence of DNA. The CDR3 consists of 15 residues. Germline values: CDR1 SGHRS, CDR2 YFSETQ.